The entry that follows covers one TCR beta chain sequence. Its specific antigen is unknown. No much larger clonotype is one base removed from it; base qualities were not supplied. The donors were healthy, HIV-negative adults with no recently reported acute infections or vaccinations. Every donor was a Caucasian adult living in Nashville, Tennessee, USA. CD8 memory samples combined magnetically selected CD45RO+ cells with CCR7-negative CD45RA+ effector memory (TemRA) cells. After blood collection by leukapheresis, PBMCs were isolated using Ficoll-Histopaque density gradient centrifugation and then cryopreserved in the vapor phase of liquid nitrogen. Analytical flow cytometry was used to check the purity and quantity of each magnetically sorted T cell population. From each sorted fraction, genomic DNA was isolated and quantified by UV absorbance on a Nanodrop 2000c. This sample is part of a study of shared clonotypes between healthy human individuals (dated by TCRdb to the early 2020s). Concerning the study at large: The cohort comprised two women and three men aged 18 to 49 years. For each donor, CD4 naive and CD4 memory were each run on three plates, CD8 naive on two plates, and CD8 memory on one plate. To increase sequencing depth and limit assay-specific biases, TCR repertoire library preparation and sequencing were carried out by different laboratories using diverse techniques. Leukapheresis yielded between about 0.85 and 9 billion PBMCs per donor. The study deeply sequenced blood TCR repertoires of several healthy adults to estimate repertoire size and the extent of clonotype sharing between individuals.

Summary of the overall study and its limitations: Based on pairwise subsampling, the degree of clonotype sharing among donors was expected to be affected by sequencing depth. Estimated clonotype richness was generally larger for naive than for memory subsets. Sampling was limited to blood, and TCR repertoires in tissue likely differ from TCR repertoires in blood. Approximately 5% of naive CD4, 3.5% of naive CD8, about 2.4% of memory CD4, and more than 0.35% of memory CD8 clonotypes were shared across several donors. Incomplete sequencing was indicated by rarefaction of sorted-subset datasets, despite the large sequencing depth. Compared with non-shared clonotypes, the clonotypes found in all four sorted-subset donors had higher generation probabilities. The genetic and exposure-history diversity represented was limited by the small number of donors.

CDR1 and CDR2 are drawn from the germline V gene: MNHNS, SASEGT. V was cut back by 8 bases and J by 5 bases, leaving a gap of 7 bases between them. From the cysteine up to the phenylalanine, the CDR3 has a length of 11 residues. Just CDR3 DNA is preserved here, 33 bases in frame from base 1. TCR CDR3 regions were amplified from genomic DNA by multiplex PCR using the deep immunoSEQ assay. Genomic DNA extracted from each cell subset was distributed evenly over all wells of several immunoSEQ 96-well plates, and each plate served as one replicate. Each replicate PCR for sorted subsets received about 210 ng genomic DNA, equal to roughly 30,000 T cell genomes. Purified libraries were measured with a Qubit 3.0 fluorometer, size-checked on a Bioanalyzer 2100, and measured again with the KAPA Library Quantification kit. Every immunoSEQ 96-well plate was sequenced on a separate single-read 150-cycle Illumina NextSeq 550 flow cell. Regarding the original processing steps: The immunoSEQ output contained only junctional sequences without quality scores, so filtering could not match that applied to full-length reads. To assign V/J genes and CDR3, sequences were annotated against IMGT germline references using PyIR, a Python wrapper for IgBLAST v1.9. Reads with weak V/J assignments (E-value above 1e-6), missing CDR3, stop codons, out-of-frame junctions, or ambiguous translated residues were removed. V3J clonotypes were defined as sequences sharing the same inferred V gene, J gene, and CDR3 amino acid sequence. Percentage overlap between repertoires was calculated by dividing the number of shared unique clonotypes by the size of the smaller repertoire. RTK rarefaction, the Chao1 estimator, and Recon v2.1 estimates of unobserved clonotypes were used to assess repertoire richness. OLGA was used to compute generation probabilities for all TCRbeta clonotypes that the gDNA method yielded from a handful of donors. The source is immuneACCESS, and TCRdb retained only in-frame sequences with V and J called. Part of the clones is not carried over; for the studies checked, unresolved V genes explain less than half of this, and the remainder is unexplained. Clone size and V and J calls were adopted from that table, with D and trimming inferred from the DNA. The sample table shows approximately 120,000 clones, and about 70% are seen once. The ten largest clones capture roughly 23% of the sample.

The sequence came from a woman aged 25 to 39 in good health. The chain is made from TRBV6-1 and TRBJ1-5; a tentative D call is TRBD1 (5 bases match). Sequencing was carried out using memory CD8+ T cells sorted from blood. This specimen's cell subset or site label, interpreted: CD45RO+ cells pooled with CCR7-negative TemRA cells. The CDR3 corresponds to CASGHDQPQHF. The nucleotide sequence reads as follows: TGTGCCAGCGGACACGATCAGCCCCAGCATTTT.